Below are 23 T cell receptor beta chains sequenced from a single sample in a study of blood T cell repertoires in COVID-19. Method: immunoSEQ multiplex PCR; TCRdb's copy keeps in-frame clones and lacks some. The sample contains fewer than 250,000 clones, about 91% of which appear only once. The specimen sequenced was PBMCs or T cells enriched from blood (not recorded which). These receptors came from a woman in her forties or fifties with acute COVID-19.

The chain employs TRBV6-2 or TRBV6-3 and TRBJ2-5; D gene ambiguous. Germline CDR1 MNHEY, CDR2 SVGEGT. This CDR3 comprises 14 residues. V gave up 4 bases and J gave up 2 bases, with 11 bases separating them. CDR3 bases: TGTGCCAGCAGTTTTGGGCGACGTCAAGAGACCCAGTACTTC. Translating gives CASSFGRRQETQYF.

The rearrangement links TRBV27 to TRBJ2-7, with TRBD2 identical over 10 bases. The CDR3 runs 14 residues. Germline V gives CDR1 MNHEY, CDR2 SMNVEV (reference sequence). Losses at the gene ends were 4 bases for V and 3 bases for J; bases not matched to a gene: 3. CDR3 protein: CASSSGTSVYEQYF. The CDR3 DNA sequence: TGTGCCAGCAGTTCCGGGACTAGCGTCTACGAGCAGTACTTC.

CDR3 DNA: TGTGCCAGCAGTTTGCGGGAGAGGGATACGCAGTATTTT. Its translation is CASSLRERDTQYF. The J gene is TRBJ2-3, the V gene TRBV27; TRBD2 matches at 7 bases. The V segment lost 3 bases and the J segment 6 bases; nucleotides outside the gene matches: 3. The germline V gene has CDR1 MNHEY and CDR2 SMNVEV (reference sequence). The CDR3 length is 13 residues.

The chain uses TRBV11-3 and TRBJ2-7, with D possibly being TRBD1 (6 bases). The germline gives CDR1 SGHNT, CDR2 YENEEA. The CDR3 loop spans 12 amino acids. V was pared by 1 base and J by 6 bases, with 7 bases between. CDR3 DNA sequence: TGTGCCAGCAGCTTAGTACAGGGCGAGCAGTACTTC. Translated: CASSLVQGEQYF. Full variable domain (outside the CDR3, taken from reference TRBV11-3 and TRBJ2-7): EAGVVQSPRYKIIEKKQPVAFWCNPISGHNTLYWYLQNLGQGPELLIRYENEEAVDDSQLPKDRFSAERLKGVDSTLKIQPAELGDSAVYLCASSLVQGEQYFGPGTRLTVT.

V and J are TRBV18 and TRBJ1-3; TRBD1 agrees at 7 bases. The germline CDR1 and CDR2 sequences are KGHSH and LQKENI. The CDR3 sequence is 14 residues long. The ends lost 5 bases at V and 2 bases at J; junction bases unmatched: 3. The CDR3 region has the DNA TGTGCCAGCTCAAGGGGGACAGCTGGAAACACCATATATTTT. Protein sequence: CASSRGTAGNTIYF.

The CDR3 loop is CASSYPGVSPLHF. The DNA for the CDR3 is TGTGCCAGCAGTTACCCCGGAGTTTCACCCCTCCACTTT. The V call is TRBV6-2 or TRBV6-3, the J call TRBJ1-6; D ambiguous. Germline-derived CDR1 and CDR2 are MNHEY and SVGEGT. Deletions cut 2 bases from V and 9 bases from J, with 8 bases between. This CDR3 has 13 residues.

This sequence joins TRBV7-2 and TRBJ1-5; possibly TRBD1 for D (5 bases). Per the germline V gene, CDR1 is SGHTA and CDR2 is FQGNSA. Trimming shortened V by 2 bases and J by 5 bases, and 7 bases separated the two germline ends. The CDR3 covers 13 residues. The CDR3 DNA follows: TGTGCCAGCAGCTTATTACAGGATCAGCCCCAGCATTTT. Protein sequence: CASSLLQDQPQHF.

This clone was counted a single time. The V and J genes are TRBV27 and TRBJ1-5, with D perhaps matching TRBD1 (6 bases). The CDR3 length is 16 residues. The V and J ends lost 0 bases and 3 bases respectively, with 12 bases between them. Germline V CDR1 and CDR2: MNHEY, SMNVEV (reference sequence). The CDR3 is CASSLSSTGPNQPQHF. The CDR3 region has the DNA TGTGCCAGCAGTTTATCGTCCACAGGGCCCAATCAGCCCCAGCATTTT.

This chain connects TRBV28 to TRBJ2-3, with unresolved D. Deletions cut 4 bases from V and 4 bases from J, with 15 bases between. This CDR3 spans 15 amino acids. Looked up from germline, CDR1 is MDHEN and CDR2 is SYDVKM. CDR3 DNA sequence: TGTGCCAGCAGTTCGCCAGGCCCTCACGCAGATACGCAGTATTTT. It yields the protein CASSSPGPHADTQYF. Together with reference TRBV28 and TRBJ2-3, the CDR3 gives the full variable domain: DVKVTQSSRYLVKRTGEKVFLECVQDMDHENMFWYRQDPGLGLRLIYFSYDVKMKEKGDIPEGYSVSREKKERFSLILESASTNQTSMYLCASSSPGPHADTQYFGPGTRLTVL.

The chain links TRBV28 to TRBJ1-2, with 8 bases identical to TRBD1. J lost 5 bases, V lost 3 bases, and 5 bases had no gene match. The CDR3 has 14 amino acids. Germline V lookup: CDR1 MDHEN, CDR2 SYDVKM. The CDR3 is CASSLGTGIYGYTF. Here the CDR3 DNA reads TGTGCCAGCAGTTTGGGGACAGGAATATATGGCTACACCTTC.

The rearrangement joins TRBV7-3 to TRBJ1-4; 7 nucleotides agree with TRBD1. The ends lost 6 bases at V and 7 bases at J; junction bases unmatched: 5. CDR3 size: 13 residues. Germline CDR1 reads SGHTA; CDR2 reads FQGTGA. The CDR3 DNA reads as TGTGCCAGCAGTAGACAGGGAGGTGAAAAACTGTTTTTT. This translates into CASSRQGGEKLFF.

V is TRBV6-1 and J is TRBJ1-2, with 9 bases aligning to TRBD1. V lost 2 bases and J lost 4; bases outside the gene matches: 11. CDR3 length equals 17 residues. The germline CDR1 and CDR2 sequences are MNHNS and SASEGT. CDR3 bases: TGTGCCAGCAGTGAAAATGTAAGGACAGGGGCTGTCTATGGCTACACCTTC. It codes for CASSENVRTGAVYGYTF.

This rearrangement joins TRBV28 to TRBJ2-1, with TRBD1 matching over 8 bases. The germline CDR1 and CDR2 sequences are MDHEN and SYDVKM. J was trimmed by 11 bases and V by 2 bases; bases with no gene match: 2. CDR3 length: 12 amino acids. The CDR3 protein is CASSLGTGQQFF. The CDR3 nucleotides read TGTGCCAGCAGTTTAGGGACAGGCCAGCAGTTCTTC.

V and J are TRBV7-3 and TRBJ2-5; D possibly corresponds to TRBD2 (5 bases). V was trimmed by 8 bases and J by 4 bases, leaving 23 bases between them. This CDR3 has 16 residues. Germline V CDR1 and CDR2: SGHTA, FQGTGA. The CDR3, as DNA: TGTGCCAGCGCCCTAAGGGCTAGCCGAGCCGGAGAGACCCAGTACTTC. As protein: CASALRASRAGETQYF.

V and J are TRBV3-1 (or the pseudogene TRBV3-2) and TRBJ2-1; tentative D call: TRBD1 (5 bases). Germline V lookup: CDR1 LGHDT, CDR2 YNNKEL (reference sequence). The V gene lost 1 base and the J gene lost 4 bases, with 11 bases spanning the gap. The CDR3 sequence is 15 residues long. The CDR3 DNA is TGTGCCAGCAGCCAAGGGACACAGGTTTACAATGAGCAGTTCTTC. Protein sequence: CASSQGTQVYNEQFF.

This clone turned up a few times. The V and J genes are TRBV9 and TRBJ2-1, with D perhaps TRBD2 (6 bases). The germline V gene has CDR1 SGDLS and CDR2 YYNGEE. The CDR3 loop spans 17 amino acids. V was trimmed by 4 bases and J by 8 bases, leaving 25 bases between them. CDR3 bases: TGTGCCAGCAGCCCGATGGTCTGGCTAGCGAGAGGTGATGAGCAGTTCTTC. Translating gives CASSPMVWLARGDEQFF.

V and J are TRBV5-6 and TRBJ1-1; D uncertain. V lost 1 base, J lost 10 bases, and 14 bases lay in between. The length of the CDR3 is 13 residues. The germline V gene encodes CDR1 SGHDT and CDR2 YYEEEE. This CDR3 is CASSLRSPMVAFF. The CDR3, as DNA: TGTGCCAGCAGCTTGCGGTCCCCGATGGTAGCTTTCTTT.

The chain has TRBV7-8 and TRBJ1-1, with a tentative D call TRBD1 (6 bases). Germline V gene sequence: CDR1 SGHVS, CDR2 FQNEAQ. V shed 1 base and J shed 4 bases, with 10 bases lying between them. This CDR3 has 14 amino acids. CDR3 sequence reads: CASSLGRGATEAFF. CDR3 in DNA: TGTGCCAGCAGCTTAGGCAGGGGTGCCACTGAAGCTTTCTTT.

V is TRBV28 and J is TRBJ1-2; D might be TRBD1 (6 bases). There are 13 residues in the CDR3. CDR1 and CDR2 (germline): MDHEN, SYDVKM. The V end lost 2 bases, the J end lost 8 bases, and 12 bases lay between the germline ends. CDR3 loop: CASSLVGGSGYTF. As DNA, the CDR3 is TGTGCCAGCAGTTTAGTTGGGGGCTCGGGCTACACCTTC.

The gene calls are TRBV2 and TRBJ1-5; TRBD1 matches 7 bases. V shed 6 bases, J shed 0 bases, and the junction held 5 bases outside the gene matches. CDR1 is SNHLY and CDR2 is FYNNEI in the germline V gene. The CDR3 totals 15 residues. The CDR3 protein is CASRSTGNSNQPQHF. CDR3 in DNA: TGTGCCAGCAGATCGACAGGGAATAGCAATCAGCCCCAGCATTTT.

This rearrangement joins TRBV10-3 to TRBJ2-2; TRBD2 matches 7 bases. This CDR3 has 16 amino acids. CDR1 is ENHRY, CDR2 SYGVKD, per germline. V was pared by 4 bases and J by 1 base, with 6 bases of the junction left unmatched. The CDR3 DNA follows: TGTGCCATCAGTGCGGGGGTAGCGGGGAACACCGGGGAGCTGTTTTTT. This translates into CAISAGVAGNTGELFF.

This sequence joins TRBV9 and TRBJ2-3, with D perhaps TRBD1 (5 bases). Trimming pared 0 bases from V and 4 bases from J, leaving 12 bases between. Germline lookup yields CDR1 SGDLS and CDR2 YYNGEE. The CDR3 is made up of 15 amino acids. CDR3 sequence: CASSVAGSRADTQYF. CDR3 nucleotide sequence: TGTGCCAGCAGCGTAGCGGGTAGCAGGGCAGATACGCAGTATTTT.

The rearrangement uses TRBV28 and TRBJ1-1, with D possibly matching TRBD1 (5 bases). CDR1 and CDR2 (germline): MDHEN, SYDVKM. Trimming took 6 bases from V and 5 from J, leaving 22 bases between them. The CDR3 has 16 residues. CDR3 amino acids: CASSQRGAGRETEAFF. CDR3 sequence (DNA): TGTGCCAGCAGCCAAAGGGGAGCAGGGAGGGAGACTGAAGCTTTCTTT. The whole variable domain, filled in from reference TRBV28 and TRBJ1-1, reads DVKVTQSSRYLVKRTGEKVFLECVQDMDHENMFWYRQDPGLGLRLIYFSYDVKMKEKGDIPEGYSVSREKKERFSLILESASTNQTSMYLCASSQRGAGRETEAFFGQGTRLTVV.